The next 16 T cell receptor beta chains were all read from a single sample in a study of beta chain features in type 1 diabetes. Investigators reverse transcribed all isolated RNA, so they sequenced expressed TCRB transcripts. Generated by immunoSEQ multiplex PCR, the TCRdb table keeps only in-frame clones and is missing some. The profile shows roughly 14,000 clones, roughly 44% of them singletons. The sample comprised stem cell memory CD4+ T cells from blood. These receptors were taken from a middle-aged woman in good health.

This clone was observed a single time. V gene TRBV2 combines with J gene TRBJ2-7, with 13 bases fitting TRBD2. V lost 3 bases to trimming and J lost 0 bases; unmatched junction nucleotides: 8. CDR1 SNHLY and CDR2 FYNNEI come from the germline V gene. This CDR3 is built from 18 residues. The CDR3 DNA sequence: TGTGCCAGCAGTGACCCGACTAGCGGGGGGACAAGCTCCTACGAGCAGTACTTC. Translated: CASSDPTSGGTSSYEQYF.

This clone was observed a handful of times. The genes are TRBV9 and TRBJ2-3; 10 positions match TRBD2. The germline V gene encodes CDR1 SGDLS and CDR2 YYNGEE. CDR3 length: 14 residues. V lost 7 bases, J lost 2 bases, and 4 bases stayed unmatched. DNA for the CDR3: TGTGCCAGCCAACTAGCGGGGCCCACAGATACGCAGTATTTT. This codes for CASQLAGPTDTQYF.

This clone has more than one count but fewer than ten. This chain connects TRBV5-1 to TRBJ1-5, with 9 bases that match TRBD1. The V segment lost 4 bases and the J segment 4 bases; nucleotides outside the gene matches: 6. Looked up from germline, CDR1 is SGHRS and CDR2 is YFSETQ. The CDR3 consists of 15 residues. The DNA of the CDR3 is TGCGCCAGCAGCGGGGGGACAGGGTCGAATCAGCCCCAGCATTTT. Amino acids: CASSGGTGSNQPQHF.

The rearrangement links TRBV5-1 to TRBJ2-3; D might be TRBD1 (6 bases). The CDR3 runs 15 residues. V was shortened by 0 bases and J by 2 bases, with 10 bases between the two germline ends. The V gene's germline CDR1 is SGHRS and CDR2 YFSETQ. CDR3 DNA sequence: TGCGCCAGCAGCTTGGCGCAGGGGAACACAGATACGCAGTATTTT. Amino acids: CASSLAQGNTDTQYF.

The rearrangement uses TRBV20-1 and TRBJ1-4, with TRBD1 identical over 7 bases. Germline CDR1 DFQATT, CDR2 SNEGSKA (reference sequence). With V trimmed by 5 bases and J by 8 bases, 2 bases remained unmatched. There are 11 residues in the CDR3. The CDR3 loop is CSAWDREKLFF. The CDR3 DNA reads TGCAGTGCTTGGGACAGAGAAAAACTGTTTTTT.

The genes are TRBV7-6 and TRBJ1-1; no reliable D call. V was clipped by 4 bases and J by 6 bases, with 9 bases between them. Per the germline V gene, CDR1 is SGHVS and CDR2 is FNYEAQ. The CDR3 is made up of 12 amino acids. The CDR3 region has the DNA TGTGCCAGCAGCTCTAGTCTCGCTGAAGCTTTCTTT. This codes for CASSSSLAEAFF.

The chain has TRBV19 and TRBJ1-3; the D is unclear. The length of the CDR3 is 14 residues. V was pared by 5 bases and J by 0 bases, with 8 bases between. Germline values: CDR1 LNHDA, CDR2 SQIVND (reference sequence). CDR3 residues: CASSLQHSGNTIYF. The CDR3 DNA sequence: TGTGCCAGTAGTTTACAGCACTCTGGAAACACCATATATTTT.

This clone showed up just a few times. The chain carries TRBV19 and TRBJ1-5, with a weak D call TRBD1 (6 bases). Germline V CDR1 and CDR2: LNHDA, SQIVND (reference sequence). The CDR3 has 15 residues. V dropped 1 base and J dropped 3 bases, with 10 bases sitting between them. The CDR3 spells CASSIARDTNQPQHF. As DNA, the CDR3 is TGTGCCAGTAGTATAGCTCGGGACACCAATCAGCCCCAGCATTTT.

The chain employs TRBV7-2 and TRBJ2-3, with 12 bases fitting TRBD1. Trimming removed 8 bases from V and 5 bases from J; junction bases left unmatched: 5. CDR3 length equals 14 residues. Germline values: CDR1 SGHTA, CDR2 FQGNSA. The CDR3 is CASVRDRGRDTQYF. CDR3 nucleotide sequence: TGTGCCAGCGTTCGGGACAGGGGGCGAGATACGCAGTATTTT.

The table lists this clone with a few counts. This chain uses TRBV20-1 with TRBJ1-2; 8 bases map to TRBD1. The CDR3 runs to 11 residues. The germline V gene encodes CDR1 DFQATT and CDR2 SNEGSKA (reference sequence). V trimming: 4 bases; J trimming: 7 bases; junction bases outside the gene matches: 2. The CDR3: CSAIQGGGYTF. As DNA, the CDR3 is TGCAGTGCTATACAGGGGGGTGGCTACACCTTC.

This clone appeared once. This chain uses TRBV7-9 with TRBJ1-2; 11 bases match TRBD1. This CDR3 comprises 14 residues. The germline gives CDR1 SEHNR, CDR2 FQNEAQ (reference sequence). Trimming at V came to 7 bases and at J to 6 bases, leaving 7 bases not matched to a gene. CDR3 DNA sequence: TGTGCCAGCAACCCGGGACAGGGGGATAATGGCTACACCTTC. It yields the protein CASNPGQGDNGYTF.

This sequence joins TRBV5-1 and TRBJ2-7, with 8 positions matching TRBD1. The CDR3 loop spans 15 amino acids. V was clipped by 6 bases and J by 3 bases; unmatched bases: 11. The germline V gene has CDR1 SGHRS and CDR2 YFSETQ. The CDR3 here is CASTTGDRSGYEQYF. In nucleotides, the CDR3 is TGCGCCAGCACAACAGGGGACAGGTCCGGCTACGAGCAGTACTTC.

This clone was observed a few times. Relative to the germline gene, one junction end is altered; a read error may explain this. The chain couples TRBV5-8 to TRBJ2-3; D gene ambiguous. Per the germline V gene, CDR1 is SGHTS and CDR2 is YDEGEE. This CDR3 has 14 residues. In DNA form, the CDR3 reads TGCGCCAGCAGCCAAGAAGATGCGAGAGATACGCAGTATTTT. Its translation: CASSQEDARDTQYF.

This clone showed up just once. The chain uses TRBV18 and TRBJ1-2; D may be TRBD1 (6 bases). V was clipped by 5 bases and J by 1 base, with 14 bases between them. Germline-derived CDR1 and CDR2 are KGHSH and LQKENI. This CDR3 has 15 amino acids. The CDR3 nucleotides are TGTGCCAGCTCATTTCAGACAGGCCGTAACTATGGCTACACCTTC. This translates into CASSFQTGRNYGYTF.

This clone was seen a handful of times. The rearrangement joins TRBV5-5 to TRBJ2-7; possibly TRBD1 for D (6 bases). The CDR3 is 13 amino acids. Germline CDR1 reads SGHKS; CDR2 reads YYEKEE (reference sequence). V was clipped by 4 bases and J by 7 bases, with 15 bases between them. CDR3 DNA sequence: TGTGCCAGCAGCCTAGCCGGGACACCTGAGCAGTACTTC. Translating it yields CASSLAGTPEQYF.

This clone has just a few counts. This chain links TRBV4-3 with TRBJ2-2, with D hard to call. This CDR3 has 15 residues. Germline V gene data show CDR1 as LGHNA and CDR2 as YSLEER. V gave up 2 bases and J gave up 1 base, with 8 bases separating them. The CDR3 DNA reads TGCGCCAGCAGCCAAATCGGTGGGAACACCGGGGAGCTGTTTTTT. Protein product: CASSQIGGNTGELFF.